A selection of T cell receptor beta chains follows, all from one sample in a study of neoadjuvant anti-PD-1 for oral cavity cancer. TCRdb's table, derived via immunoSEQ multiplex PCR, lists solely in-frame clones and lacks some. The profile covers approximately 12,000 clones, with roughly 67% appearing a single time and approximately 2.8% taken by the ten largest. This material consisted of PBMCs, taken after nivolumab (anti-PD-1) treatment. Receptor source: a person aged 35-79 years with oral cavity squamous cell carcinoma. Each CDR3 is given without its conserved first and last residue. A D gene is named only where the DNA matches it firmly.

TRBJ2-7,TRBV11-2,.,ASSLGQVYEQY
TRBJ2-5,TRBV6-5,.,ASSNYRGSQETQY
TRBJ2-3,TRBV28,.,ASSLFGTQY
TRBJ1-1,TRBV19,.,ASSNQGWRTEAF
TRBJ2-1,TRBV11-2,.,ASSSYRDPNSYNEQF
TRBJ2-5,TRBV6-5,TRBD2,ASSSGLAGEETQY
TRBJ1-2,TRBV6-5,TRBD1,ASSLRTGRKGYT
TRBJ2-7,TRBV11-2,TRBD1,ASSLGDSYEQY
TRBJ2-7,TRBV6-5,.,ASSPGTLSWEQY
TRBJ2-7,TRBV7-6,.,ASSLPGASYEQY
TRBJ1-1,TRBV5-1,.,ASSLGSSGDTEAF
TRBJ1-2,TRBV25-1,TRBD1,ASSDPGQGAYGYT
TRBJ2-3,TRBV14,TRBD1,ASSQGGTGGTDTQY
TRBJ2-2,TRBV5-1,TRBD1,ASSLVNRGVAGELF
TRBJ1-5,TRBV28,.,ASSLLPTGSGYSNQPQH
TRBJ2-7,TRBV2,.,ASCTGVPYEQY
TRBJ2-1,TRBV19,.,ASSRGLYNEQF
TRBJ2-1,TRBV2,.,ASSEGFGFLTF
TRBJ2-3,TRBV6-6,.,ASSSSGSTDTQY
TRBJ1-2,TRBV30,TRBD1,AWRTGAAYGYT
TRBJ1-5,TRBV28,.,ASSSWEYSNQPQH
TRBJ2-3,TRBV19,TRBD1,ASTRDRGLTDTQY
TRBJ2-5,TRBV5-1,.,ASSLTGPGETQY
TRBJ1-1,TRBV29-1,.,SVAPGVNTEAF
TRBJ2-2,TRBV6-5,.,ASSYYVQMNTGELF
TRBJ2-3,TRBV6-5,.,ASRRHQYITDTQY
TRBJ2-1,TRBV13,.,ASSVLQGGPDYNEQF
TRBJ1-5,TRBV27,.,ASRGHLNQPQH
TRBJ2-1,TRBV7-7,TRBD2,ASSLEVAGVAYNEQF
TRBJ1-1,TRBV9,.,ASSLTGFMNTEAF
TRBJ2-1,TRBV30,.,AWSMGMTRGIGDEQF
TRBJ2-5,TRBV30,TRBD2,AWSFSGPSQETQY
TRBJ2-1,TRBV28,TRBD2,ASSRASGSNEQF
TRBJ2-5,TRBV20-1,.,SAPKETQY
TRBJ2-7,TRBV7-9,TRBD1,ASSLDWGQGNYEQY
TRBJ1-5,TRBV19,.,ASSPKIPGISNQPQH
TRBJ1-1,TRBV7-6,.,ASSNRAGGLNTEAF
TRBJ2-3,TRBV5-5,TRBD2,ASSSLGGGATDTQY
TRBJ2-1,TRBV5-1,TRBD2,ASSWTSRGDEQF
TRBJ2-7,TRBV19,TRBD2,AAGTSGGEQY
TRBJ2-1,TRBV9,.,ASSGSSYNEQF
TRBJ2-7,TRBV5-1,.,ASSPTGSYEQY
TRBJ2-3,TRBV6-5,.,ATKTWATDTQY
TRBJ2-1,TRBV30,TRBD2,AQIAGGPFGEQF
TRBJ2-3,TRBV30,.,AWSLPGDTQY
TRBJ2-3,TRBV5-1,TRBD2,ASSLGTSGNRDTQY
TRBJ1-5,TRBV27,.,ASSLQGYNQPQH
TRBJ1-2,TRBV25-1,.,ASSDSQAPNYGYT
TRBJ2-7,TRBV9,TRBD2,ASSRGVSGSGYEQY
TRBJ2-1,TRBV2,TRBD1,ASRGGQGNEQF
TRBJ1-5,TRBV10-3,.,AISDLNQPQH
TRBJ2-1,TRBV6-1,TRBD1,ASNPRDRGSNEQF